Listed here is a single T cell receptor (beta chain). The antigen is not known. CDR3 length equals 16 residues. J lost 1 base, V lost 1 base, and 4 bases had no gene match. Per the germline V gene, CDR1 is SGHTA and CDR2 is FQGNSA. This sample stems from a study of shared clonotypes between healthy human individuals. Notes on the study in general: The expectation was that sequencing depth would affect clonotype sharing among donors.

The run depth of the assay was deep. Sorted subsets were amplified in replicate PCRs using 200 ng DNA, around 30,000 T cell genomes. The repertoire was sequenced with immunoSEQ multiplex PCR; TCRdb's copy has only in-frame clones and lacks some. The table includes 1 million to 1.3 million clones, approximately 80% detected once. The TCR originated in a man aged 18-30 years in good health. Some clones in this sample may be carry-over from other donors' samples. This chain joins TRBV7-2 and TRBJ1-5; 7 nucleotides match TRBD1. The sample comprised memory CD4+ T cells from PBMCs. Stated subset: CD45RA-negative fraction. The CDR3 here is CASSLVGTESNQPQHF. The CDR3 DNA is TGTGCCAGCAGCTTAGTGGGGACAGAGAGCAATCAGCCCCAGCATTTT. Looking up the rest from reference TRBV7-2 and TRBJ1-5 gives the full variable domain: GAGVSQSPSNKVTEKGKDVELRCDPISGHTALYWYRQSLGQGLEFLIYFQGNSAPDKSGLPSDRFSAERTGGSVSTLTIQRTQQEDSAVYLCASSLVGTESNQPQHFGDGTRLSIL.